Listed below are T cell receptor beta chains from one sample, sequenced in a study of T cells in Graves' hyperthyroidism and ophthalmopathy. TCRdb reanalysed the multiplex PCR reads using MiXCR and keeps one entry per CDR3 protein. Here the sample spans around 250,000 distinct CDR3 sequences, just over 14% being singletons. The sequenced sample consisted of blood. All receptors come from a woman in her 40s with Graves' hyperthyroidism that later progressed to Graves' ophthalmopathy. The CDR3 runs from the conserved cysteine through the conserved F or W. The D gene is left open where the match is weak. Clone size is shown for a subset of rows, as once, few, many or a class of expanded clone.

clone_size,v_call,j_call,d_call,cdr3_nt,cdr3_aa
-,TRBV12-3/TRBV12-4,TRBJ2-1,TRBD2,TGTGCCAGCAGTTTTTCATCGGGCGGGAGGGCCCGGACCTACAATGAGCAGTTCTTC,CASSFSSGGRARTYNEQFF
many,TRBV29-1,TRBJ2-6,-,TGCAGCACAACCTCTGGGGCCAACGTCCTGACTTTC,CSTTSGANVLTF
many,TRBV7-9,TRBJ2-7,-,TGTGCCAGCAGCCTAGGGCCGAATCGGGAGCAGTACTTC,CASSLGPNREQYF
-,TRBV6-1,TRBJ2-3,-,TGTGCCGCTGGGGCAGAAAGCACAGATACGCAGTATTTT,CAAGAESTDTQYF
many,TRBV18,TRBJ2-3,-,TGTGCCAGCTCACCAAACGAGAGAGGGGGAACGCAGTATTTT,CASSPNERGGTQYF
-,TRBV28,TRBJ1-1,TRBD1,TGTGCCAGCAGAGGACAGGGAAGGCTTCGAACTGAAGCTTTCTTT,CASRGQGRLRTEAFF
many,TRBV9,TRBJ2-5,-,TGTGCCAGCAACCCGGGAGACATGGAAGAGACCCAGTACTTC,CASNPGDMEETQYF
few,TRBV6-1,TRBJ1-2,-,TGTGCCAGCAGGGACCGAAGAATTCCCTTCGGCTACACCTTC,CASRDRRIPFGYTF
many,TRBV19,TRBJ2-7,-,TGTGCCAGTAGTGTGGGTGCTTTAGACTCCTACGAGCAGTACTTC,CASSVGALDSYEQYF
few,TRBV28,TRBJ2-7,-,TGTGCCAGCAGTTTAAAACGACCCCCCTACGAGCAGTACTTC,CASSLKRPPYEQYF
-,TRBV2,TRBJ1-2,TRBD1,TGTGCCAGCGCCGACAGGGTCGGCTACACCTTC,CASADRVGYTF
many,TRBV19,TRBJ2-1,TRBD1,TGTGCCAGTAGTCCGGGACAGGGGGCGAAGGGGCAGTTCTTC,CASSPGQGAKGQFF
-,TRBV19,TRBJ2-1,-,TGTGCCAGTAGTCCTCGGAGAAGCTCCTACAATGAGCAGTTCTTC,CASSPRRSSYNEQFF
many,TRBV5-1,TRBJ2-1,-,TGCGCCACCTCTTTCGGGGAGCCCTACAATGAGCAGTTCTTC,CATSFGEPYNEQFF
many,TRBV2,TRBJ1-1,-,TGTGCCGTTAGGAGGAACACTGAAGCTTTCTTT,CAVRRNTEAFF
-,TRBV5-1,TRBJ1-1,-,TGCGCCAGCAGCTTGGCCGGAGGAATTAGAATTATCACTGAAGCTTTCTTT,CASSLAGGIRIITEAFF
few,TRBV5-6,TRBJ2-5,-,TGTGCCAGCAGCTTGTTACGCGGGCGAGAGACCCAGTACTTC,CASSLLRGRETQYF
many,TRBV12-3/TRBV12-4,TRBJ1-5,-,TGTGCCAGCAGTTTTGGCAGGGTGGATCAGCCCCAGCATTTT,CASSFGRVDQPQHF
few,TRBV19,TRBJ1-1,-,TGTGCCAGTAGTATCGAGAAATGGTACACTGAAGCTTTCTTT,CASSIEKWYTEAFF
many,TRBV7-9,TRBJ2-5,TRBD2,TGTGCCAGCAGCTTAAGGTCTAGCGGGAGCCACGAGACCCAGTACTTC,CASSLRSSGSHETQYF
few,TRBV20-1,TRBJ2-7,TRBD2,TGCACCACGCCGGGGACTAGAGGGTCGGGCGAGCAGTACTTC,CTTPGTRGSGEQYF
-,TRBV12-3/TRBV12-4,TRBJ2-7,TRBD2,TGTGCCACAGCCGGGACTAGTTCCTACGAGCAGTACTTC,CATAGTSSYEQYF
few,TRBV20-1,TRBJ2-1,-,TGCAGTGCTACAAGACTAAGGGAGCAGTTCTTC,CSATRLREQFF
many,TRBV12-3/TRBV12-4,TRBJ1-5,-,TGTGCCAGCAGTTGGGACGATCAGCCCCAGCATTTT,CASSWDDQPQHF
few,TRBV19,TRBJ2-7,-,TGTGCCAGTAGTATAGAGTTACAATACTCCTACGAGCAGTACTTC,CASSIELQYSYEQYF
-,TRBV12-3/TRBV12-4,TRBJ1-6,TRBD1,TGTGCCAGCAGTTTAAAACAGGGGTGGGATTCACCCCTCCACTTT,CASSLKQGWDSPLHF
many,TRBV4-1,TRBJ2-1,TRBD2,TGCGCCAGCAGCCAAGGCCCCGGGGCTAGCGGGAGGGACAATGAGCAGTTCTTC,CASSQGPGASGRDNEQFF
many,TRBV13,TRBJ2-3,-,TGTGCCAGCAGCTGGTATGCCGCGGGTGTCACAGATACGCAGTATTTT,CASSWYAAGVTDTQYF
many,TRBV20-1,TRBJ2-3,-,TGCAGTGCTTGGTCAGGGGCAGATACGCAGTATTTT,CSAWSGADTQYF
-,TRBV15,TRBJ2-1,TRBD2,TGTGCCACCAGCAGAAGACTAGCGGGAGTCAATGAGCAGTTCTTC,CATSRRLAGVNEQFF
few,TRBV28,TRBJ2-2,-,TGTGCCAGCAGTCGCGACAGGGAGGACACCGGGGAGCTGTTTTTT,CASSRDREDTGELFF
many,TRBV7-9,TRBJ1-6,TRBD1,TGTGCCAGCAGCTCCGGGACAGGGAGTATCTCACCCCTCCACTTT,CASSSGTGSISPLHF
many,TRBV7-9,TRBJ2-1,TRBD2,TGTGCCAGCAGCCCGGGACTAGGGAATGAGCAGTTCTTC,CASSPGLGNEQFF
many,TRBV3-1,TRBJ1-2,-,TGTGCCAGCAGCGTACTGGGACGTGGCTATGGCTACACCTTC,CASSVLGRGYGYTF
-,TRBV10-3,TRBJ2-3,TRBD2,TGTGCCATCTCGTCGGGAGGCACCACAGGTACGCAGTATTTT,CAISSGGTTGTQYF
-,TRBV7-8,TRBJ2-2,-,TGTGCCAGCAGCCAAGTGGCAGGGTCCACCGGGGAGCTGTTTTTT,CASSQVAGSTGELFF
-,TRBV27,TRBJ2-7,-,TGTGCCAGCGGCCTGCTGGACGAGCAGTACTTC,CASGLLDEQYF
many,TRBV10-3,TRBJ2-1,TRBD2,TGTGCCATCAGGCAGACTACTAGCGGGAGCAACAATGAGCAGTTCTTC,CAIRQTTSGSNNEQFF
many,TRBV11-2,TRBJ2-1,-,TGTGCCAGCAGCTCAATACGCGGGACTCCGTGGACGGAGCAGTTCTTC,CASSSIRGTPWTEQFF
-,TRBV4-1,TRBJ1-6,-,TGCGCCAGCAGCCAGCAACCGACGCTAGATAATTCACCCCTCCACTTT,CASSQQPTLDNSPLHF
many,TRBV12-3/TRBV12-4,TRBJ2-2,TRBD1,TGTGCCAGCAGTTTGAGGCTCGGGACAGGGAACCGGGAGCTGTTTTTT,CASSLRLGTGNRELFF
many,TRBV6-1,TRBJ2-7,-,TGTCTCCAGATGTTACTGATATGGGCGGCCTACTACGAGCAGTACTTC,CLQMLLIWAAYYEQYF